The 18 T cell receptor beta chains reported below all come from one sample, sequenced in a study of cytomegalovirus exposure and HLA in healthy donors. PCR involved 60 Vbeta and 13 Jbeta primers. Here immunoSEQ multiplex PCR was the method, and the copy in TCRdb shows in-frame clones only, minus some. The sample lists fewer than 110,000 clones, roughly 72% occurring once. The sample taken for sequencing was PBMCs. Source of these receptors: a man under 40 in good health and CMV-seronegative.

The chain combines TRBV7-9 with TRBJ2-1, with 9 bases aligning to TRBD1. Germline V gene data show CDR1 as SEHNR and CDR2 as FQNEAQ (reference sequence). This CDR3 has 14 residues. J lost 10 bases, V lost 1 base, and 5 bases had no gene match. CDR3 in amino acids: CASSLGVGTGEQFF. In nucleotides, the CDR3 is TGTGCCAGCAGCTTAGGGGTAGGGACAGGGGAGCAGTTCTTC.

The V and J genes are TRBV18 and TRBJ1-5; D unresolved. Trimming took off 1 base at V and 2 bases at J, with 6 bases between the two ends. The CDR3 totals 14 residues. Looked up from germline, CDR1 is KGHSH and CDR2 is LQKENI. The CDR3 here is CASSPLVGNQPQHF. CDR3 DNA: TGTGCCAGCTCACCACTTGTAGGCAATCAGCCCCAGCATTTT.

V and J are TRBV28 and TRBJ1-4; tentative D call: TRBD1 (5 bases). Germline CDR1 is MDHEN and CDR2 is SYDVKM. This CDR3 has 12 residues. Trimming took off 3 bases at V and 6 bases at J, with 5 bases between the two ends. The CDR3: CASSFRDEKLFF. The CDR3 coding sequence is TGTGCCAGCAGTTTCAGGGATGAAAAACTGTTTTTT.

The chain uses TRBV6-5 and TRBJ2-7, with 8 nucleotides matching TRBD1. The CDR3 totals 15 residues. The trim removed 7 bases at V and 3 bases at J, leaving 11 bases unmatched. Germline assignment: CDR1 MNHEY and CDR2 SVGAGI. CDR3: CASMTRRDRGYEQYF. Written as DNA, the CDR3 is TGTGCCAGCATGACCCGACGTGACAGGGGCTACGAGCAGTACTTC.

About this clone: A junction end diverges from the germline sequence, so it may reflect a read error. V usage is TRBV28 and J usage is TRBJ1-2; D is perhaps TRBD1 (5 bases). The germline V gene encodes CDR1 MDHEN and CDR2 SYDVKM. This CDR3 is built from 11 residues. Written as DNA, the CDR3 is TGTGCCAGCAGCGACCCTAGGGGCGTACACTTC. Protein sequence: CASSDPRGVHF.

The J gene is TRBJ1-5, the V gene TRBV7-8, with D possibly being TRBD1 (5 bases). CDR3 length: 14 residues. Trimming took off 3 bases at V and 3 bases at J, with 9 bases between the two ends. The germline CDR1 and CDR2 sequences are SGHVS and FQNEAQ. CDR3 nucleotides: TGTGCCAGCAGCTTCGACAGTCCCAATCAGCCCCAGCATTTT. Translation gives CASSFDSPNQPQHF. Combining the CDR3 with reference TRBV7-8 and TRBJ1-5 gives the whole variable domain GAGVSQSPRYKVAKRGQDVALRCDPISGHVSLFWYQQALGQGPEFLTYFQNEAQLDKSGLPSDRFFAERPEGSVSTLKIQRTQQEDSAVYLCASSFDSPNQPQHFGDGTRLSIL.

This chain joins TRBV5-4 and TRBJ2-1; 16 bases line up with TRBD2. The CDR3 has 18 residues. V trimming: 4 bases; J trimming: 8 bases; junction bases outside the gene matches: 12. CDR1 SGHNT and CDR2 YYREEE come from the germline V gene (reference sequence). In DNA, the CDR3 is TGTGCCAGCAGCCTAGGGACTAGCGGGAGGGCCTCCATCGATGAGCAGTTCTTC. It encodes CASSLGTSGRASIDEQFF.

The chain combines TRBV4-2 with TRBJ2-7; 7 positions agree with TRBD2. V was pared by 0 bases and J by 7 bases, with 9 bases of the junction left unmatched. This CDR3 comprises 15 residues. Germline lookup yields CDR1 LGHNA and CDR2 YNFKEQ. CDR3 DNA: TGTGCCAGCAGCCAAGATCCGGCGGGAGTCGGAGAGCAGTACTTC. It specifies CASSQDPAGVGEQYF.

V is TRBV4-2 and J is TRBJ2-5; TRBD2 agrees at 10 bases. The CDR3 extends over 16 amino acids. Trimming cost V 7 bases and J 4 bases; bases outside gene matches: 12. Germline lookup yields CDR1 LGHNA and CDR2 YNFKEQ. In nucleotides, the CDR3 is TGTGCCAGCAAGAATATAGCGGGAGGATTTGGAGAGACCCAGTACTTC. Protein: CASKNIAGGFGETQYF.

This chain joins TRBV28 and TRBJ2-5; D possibly corresponds to TRBD1 (6 bases). Germline V lookup: CDR1 MDHEN, CDR2 SYDVKM. This CDR3 region has 18 residues. The V end was cut by 5 bases, the J end by 2 bases, with 24 bases between. CDR3 sequence reads: CASSPVQGKWRVQETQYF. The CDR3 DNA reads TGTGCCAGCAGTCCGGTCCAGGGGAAATGGCGAGTTCAAGAGACCCAGTACTTC.

This chain connects TRBV6-5 to TRBJ1-1; 10 positions agree with TRBD1. The CDR3 loop spans 15 amino acids. J lost 7 bases, V lost 6 bases, and 11 bases had no gene match. Germline V gene lookup returns CDR1 MNHEY and CDR2 SVGAGI. The CDR3 coding sequence is TGTGCCAGCAGCGGGACAGGGGAAAAAGGAGTTGAAGCTTTCTTT. As protein: CASSGTGEKGVEAFF.

The chain employs TRBV15 and TRBJ1-2, with TRBD1 matching 12 bases. The CDR3 contains 16 residues. V shed 5 bases, J shed 4 bases, and the junction held 8 bases outside the gene matches. The V gene's germline CDR1 is LNHNV and CDR2 YYDKDF (reference sequence). The chain's CDR3 is CATSRPGQGASYGYTF. The CDR3, as DNA: TGTGCCACCAGCCGCCCGGGACAGGGGGCGAGCTATGGCTACACCTTC.

This rearrangement joins TRBV2 to TRBJ2-7; the D gene is possibly TRBD2 (6 bases). The V end lost 4 bases, the J end lost 3 bases, and 13 bases lay between the germline ends. Germline V gene sequence: CDR1 SNHLY, CDR2 FYNNEI. The CDR3 spans 14 residues. The CDR3 coding sequence is TGTGCCAGCAGTGTCAGGAGGGCCCACTACGAGCAGTACTTC. As protein: CASSVRRAHYEQYF. Full variable domain (outside the CDR3, taken from reference TRBV2 and TRBJ2-7): EPEVTQTPSHQVTQMGQEVILRCVPISNHLYFYWYRQILGQKVEFLVSFYNNEISEKSEIFDDQFSVERPDGSNFTLKIRSTKLEDSAMYFCASSVRRAHYEQYFGPGTRLTVT.

The V gene is TRBV5-6, the J gene TRBJ2-5; D may be TRBD1 (6 bases). Trimming removed 4 bases at V and 1 base at J, with 14 bases between. Germline V gives CDR1 SGHDT, CDR2 YYEEEE. The CDR3 is made up of 15 amino acids. Written as DNA, the CDR3 is TGTGCCAGCAGCCCAACTCAGGGGTCCCAAGAGACCCAGTACTTC. The encoded protein is CASSPTQGSQETQYF. The whole variable domain, remainder taken from reference TRBV5-6 and TRBJ2-5, is DAGVTQSPTHLIKTRGQQVTLRCSPKSGHDTVSWYQQALGQGPQFIFQYYEEEERQRGNFPDRFSGHQFPNYSSELNVNALLLGDSALYLCASSPTQGSQETQYFGPGTRLLVL.

The chain recombines TRBV7-6 with TRBJ1-6; D call uncertain. The germline CDR1 and CDR2 sequences are SGHVS and FNYEAQ. The V gene lost 1 base and the J gene lost 8 bases, with 12 bases spanning the gap. This CDR3 contains 15 residues. CDR3 in DNA: TGTGCCAGCAGCTTAGGGCGGGTGTACCATTCACCCCTCCACTTT. Protein sequence: CASSLGRVYHSPLHF. Full variable domain (rest looked up from reference TRBV7-6 and TRBJ1-6): GAGVSQSPRYKVTKRGQDVALRCDPISGHVSLYWYRQALGQGPEFLTYFNYEAQQDKSGLPNDRFSAERPEGSISTLTIQRTEQRDSAMYRCASSLGRVYHSPLHFGNGTRLTVT.

The rearrangement joins TRBV6-6 to TRBJ2-5, with D hard to call. V was trimmed by 7 bases and J by 5 bases, leaving 17 bases between them. This CDR3 has 14 amino acids. Germline CDR1 MNHNY, CDR2 SVGAGI (reference sequence). CDR3 sequence: CASTKRVDGETQYF. In nucleotides, the CDR3 is TGTGCCAGCACCAAGCGAGTAGATGGGGAGACCCAGTACTTC.

V and J are TRBV5-1 and TRBJ2-7; TRBD2 agrees at 7 bases. CDR1 and CDR2 (germline): SGHRS, YFSETQ. The CDR3 length is 18 residues. The V and J ends lost 3 bases and 2 bases, in that order; junction bases with no gene match: 17. The CDR3 loop reads CASSSDPTGTTNPYEQYF. In DNA, the CDR3 is TGCGCCAGCAGCTCGGACCCGACCGGGACTACTAATCCCTACGAGCAGTACTTC. Full variable domain (rest looked up from reference TRBV5-1 and TRBJ2-7): KAGVTQTPRYLIKTRGQQVTLSCSPISGHRSVSWYQQTPGQGLQFLFEYFSETQRNKGNFPGRFSGRQFSNSRSEMNVSTLELGDSALYLCASSSDPTGTTNPYEQYFGPGTRLTVT.

V is TRBV19 and J is TRBJ1-5; D gene uncertain. Germline V gene lookup returns CDR1 LNHDA and CDR2 SQIVND (reference sequence). The CDR3 runs 14 residues. Deletions cut 5 bases from V and 0 bases from J, with 8 bases between. CDR3 amino acids: CASSPSRSNQPQHF. CDR3 DNA: TGTGCCAGTAGTCCATCGCGTAGCAATCAGCCCCAGCATTTT.